At least ten counts were recorded for the clone carrying this T cell receptor beta chain. Its antigen is unknown. This record comes from a study of CD8 T cells in ankylosing spondylitis. Study findings and constraints: Past research had described some motif variants in reactive arthritis synovial fluid and blood.

The ends were cut back, 7 bases at V and 5 bases at J, with 9 bases in the middle. CDR3 length: 12 residues. Quantitative 5'-RACE was performed with molecular barcodes, and it yielded the TCR beta libraries. MiXCR, applied by TCRdb to the 5' RACE reads, yields one record per CDR3 protein. The sample lists about 130,000 distinct CDR3 sequences, roughly an eighth occurring once. Sequencing input: blood, either unsorted or a sorted T cell fraction (not recorded which). The chain uses TRBV12-3 or TRBV12-4 and TRBJ2-1; D gene unclear. This clonotype was obtained from a female donor with ankylosing spondylitis or in good health (not recorded which). The CDR3 reads CASKKAHNEQFF. DNA of the CDR3: TGTGCCAGCAAAAAGGCCCACAATGAGCAGTTCTTC.